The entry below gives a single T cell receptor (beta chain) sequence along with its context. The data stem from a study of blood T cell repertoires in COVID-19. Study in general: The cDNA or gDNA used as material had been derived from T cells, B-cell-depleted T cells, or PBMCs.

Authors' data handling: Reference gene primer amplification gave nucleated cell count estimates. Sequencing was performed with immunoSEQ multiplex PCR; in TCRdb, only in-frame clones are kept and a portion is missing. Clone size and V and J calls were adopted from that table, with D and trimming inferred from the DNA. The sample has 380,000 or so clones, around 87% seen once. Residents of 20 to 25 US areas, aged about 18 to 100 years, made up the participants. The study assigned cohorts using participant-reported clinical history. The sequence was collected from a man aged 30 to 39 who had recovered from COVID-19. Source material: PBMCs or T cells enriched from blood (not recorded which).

The CDR3 DNA sequence: TGTGCCACCAGGGCGGGCCCGAACACTGAAGCTTTCTTT. Translated: CATRAGPNTEAFF. The rearrangement uses TRBV24-1 and TRBJ1-1, with unresolved D. There are 13 residues in the CDR3. CDR1 is KGHDR, CDR2 SFDVKD, per germline. V was pared by 7 bases and J by 1 base, with 9 bases between.